These T cell receptor beta chains were read from a single sample in a study of control samples from healthy donors and cancer patients. TCRdb keeps only in-frame clones here, not all; method: immunoSEQ multiplex PCR. The sample holds more than 110,000 clones, roughly 89% seen once. The material sequenced was blood. The receptors stem from a man aged 30 to 45 in good health. Both conserved end residues are part of each CDR3. The D gene is left open where the match is weak. Clone size appears in some rows only: once, few, many, or a class for an expanded clone.

abundance | j_gene | v_gene | d_gene | CDR3nt | CDR3aa
NA | TRBJ2-1 | TRBV5-6 | TRBD2 | TGTGCCAGCAGCTCGCGGGACCGGGACTACAATTACAATGAGCAGTTCTTC | CASSSRDRDYNYNEQFF
NA | TRBJ1-4 | TRBV2 | NA | TGTGCCAGCAGTGAAAGTATGATAAGTGATAGGGGGGTGTTTTTT | CASSESMISDRGVFF
NA | TRBJ2-1 | TRBV21-1 | NA | TGTGCCAGCAGCAAAGACTGTCCGGTAAGCTCCTACAATGAGCAGTTCTTC | CASSKDCPVSSYNEQFF
NA | TRBJ2-7 | TRBV30 | NA | TGTGCCTGGGAACCGGGACGCCTCTCCTACGAGCAGTACTTC | CAWEPGRLSYEQYF
NA | TRBJ1-2 | TRBV25-1 | NA | TGTGCCAGCAGCGACCGACCTTCCTATGGCTACACCTTC | CASSDRPSYGYTF
NA | TRBJ1-2 | TRBV5-1 | TRBD1 | TGCGCCAGCAACTTAGATGGACAGGGGGGATATGGCTACACCTTC | CASNLDGQGGYGYTF
NA | TRBJ2-1 | TRBV30 | NA | TGTGCCTGGAGTGTGGTCGGTCCCTTCCCCTACAATGAGCAGTTCTTC | CAWSVVGPFPYNEQFF
NA | TRBJ1-6 | TRBV10-3 | TRBD1 | TGTGCCATCAGTCTCGACAGGGGTAATTCACCCCTCCACTTT | CAISLDRGNSPLHF
NA | TRBJ1-2 | TRBV7-9 | NA | TGTGCCAGCAGCTCAGCAGGGACTCAGCCCGATGGCTACACCTTC | CASSSAGTQPDGYTF
NA | TRBJ1-4 | TRBV28 | TRBD1 | TGTGCCAGCCTTCGGCAGGGGGCGAATGAAAAACTGTTTTTT | CASLRQGANEKLFF
NA | TRBJ1-1 | TRBV28 | TRBD1 | TGTGCCAGCAGTCCCGGGACAGGAATGAACACTGAAGCTTTCTTT | CASSPGTGMNTEAFF
NA | TRBJ2-1 | TRBV7-3 | TRBD2 | TGTGCCAGCAGCCCCAGAGCGGGAGTGTCTTACAATGAGCAGTTCTTC | CASSPRAGVSYNEQFF
NA | TRBJ2-7 | TRBV11-3 | NA | TGTGCCAGCGGGGGGACCCTCTACGAGCAGTACTTC | CASGGTLYEQYF
NA | TRBJ1-1 | TRBV28 | TRBD1 | TGTGCCAGCAGTTTATATCAGGGGGCGTTTGCTGAAGCTTTCTTT | CASSLYQGAFAEAFF
once | TRBJ2-7 | TRBV12-5 | TRBD1 | TGTGCTAGTGGTTTGGTACATCAGGGGGCTGTTGACGAGCAGTACTTC | CASGLVHQGAVDEQYF
once | TRBJ2-2 | TRBV18 | NA | TGTGCCAGCTCCAGACCGCCCGGGGAGCTGTTTTTT | CASSRPPGELFF
NA | TRBJ1-1 | TRBV27 | TRBD1 | TGTGCCAGCAGTTCGAACTGGGACAGACACATGAACACTGAAGCTTTCTTT | CASSSNWDRHMNTEAFF
once | TRBJ1-5 | TRBV30 | NA | TGTGCCTGGAGTTTACGGGGGTCCTATCAGCCCCAGCATTTT | CAWSLRGSYQPQHF
NA | TRBJ2-1 | TRBV7-2 | NA | TGTGCCAGCAGCTTATTACTAGCCTATGTAAATGAGCAGTTCTTC | CASSLLLAYVNEQFF
once | TRBJ1-2 | TRBV28 | NA | TGTGCCAGCAGTTTACTACTACAGTTCTCTCGCTATGGCTACACCTTC | CASSLLLQFSRYGYTF
NA | TRBJ2-7 | TRBV19 | NA | TGTGCCAGTAGAAGGTCGGTCCATTCCTACGAGCAGTACTTC | CASRRSVHSYEQYF
few | TRBJ2-7 | TRBV6-2/TRBV6-3 | NA | TGTGCCAGCAGTTTAAACAGGGTCATCAACGAGCAGTACTTC | CASSLNRVINEQYF
NA | TRBJ1-4 | TRBV28 | TRBD1 | TGTGCCAGCCTTGGGCGGGACAGGGATAAAGCTTCCGAAAAACTGTTTTTT | CASLGRDRDKASEKLFF
NA | TRBJ2-7 | TRBV21-1 | NA | TGTGCCAGCAGCCCCGGCGGGGTAAACGAGCAGTACTTC | CASSPGGVNEQYF
NA | TRBJ1-4 | TRBV6-5 | NA | TGTGCCAGCCCTGGCTTGGGGGGGCGGGGAAAACTGTTTTTT | CASPGLGGRGKLFF
NA | TRBJ2-7 | TRBV3-1/TRBV3-2 | NA | TGTGCCAGCAGCCAAGTCTTTGGGGAGGAATCCTACGAGCAGTACTTC | CASSQVFGEESYEQYF